This T cell receptor beta chain was sequenced in a study of neurological immune-mediated disorders. Unsorted libraries were derived from 2 million PBMCs stored at -80 C. This clonotype has ten or more counts. Its target is not known. Overall study results and limits: None of the CDR3 amino acid sequences in expanded clones turned up in more than one subject, which points to private repertoires in all groups.

TCRdb fed the 5' RACE reads into MiXCR, producing one record per CDR3 protein. Counted here are tens of thousands of distinct CDR3 sequences, about 3.7% occurring once; the ten biggest clones make up over 5%. This clonotype was obtained from a man between 40 and 49 years old with multiple sclerosis. Sequenced: PBMCs.

The CDR3 loop reads CASSRDFTDTQYF. In nucleotides, the CDR3 is TGTGCCAGTTCTAGGGACTTCACAGATACGCAGTATTTT. The rearrangement uses TRBV7-8 and TRBJ2-3, with D possibly being TRBD2 (6 bases). The CDR3 consists of 13 residues. Per germline, CDR1 SGHVS and CDR2 FQNEAQ. The V end lost 9 bases, the J end lost 2 bases, and 12 bases lay between the germline ends. The whole variable domain, filled in from reference TRBV7-8 and TRBJ2-3, reads GAGVSQSPRYKVAKRGQDVALRCDPISGHVSLFWYQQALGQGPEFLTYFQNEAQLDKSGLPSDRFFAERPEGSVSTLKIQRTQQEDSAVYLCASSRDFTDTQYFGPGTRLTVL.